Reported below is one T cell receptor (beta chain). Antigen: not known. The data were obtained in a study of cytomegalovirus exposure and HLA in healthy donors. Across the whole study: An earlier analysis found fewer than 140 million unique TCR beta sequences from approximately 170 million T cells.

Use of 60 Vbeta and 13 Jbeta primers characterized the PCR. TCRdb's copy holds only in-frame clones and misses some; the assay was immunoSEQ multiplex PCR. The sample has roughly 51,000 clones; the top ten hold about 11%. V trimming: 4 bases; J trimming: 2 bases; junction bases outside the gene matches: 8. The CDR3 is 16 residues long. Germline V gene lookup returns CDR1 SEHNR and CDR2 FQNEAQ (reference sequence). Study-level results: About 90% or about 30% of the time was how often most TCR beta V segments were productive, according to an earlier analysis. Through in vitro validation, a few CMV-associated chains were shown to be specific for CMV antigens. In a later analysis, a genetic analysis reported fewer productive-TCR N-insertions in an Asian-associated ancestry cluster than the cohort average.

What was sequenced was PBMCs. This clonotype originated in a woman between 50 and 59 years old in good health and CMV-seropositive. The chain couples TRBV7-9 to TRBJ1-5; 7 bases fit TRBD1. The CDR3 reads CASSWGTERRNQPQHF. The CDR3 DNA sequence: TGTGCCAGCAGCTGGGGGACAGAAAGGCGCAATCAGCCCCAGCATTTT.